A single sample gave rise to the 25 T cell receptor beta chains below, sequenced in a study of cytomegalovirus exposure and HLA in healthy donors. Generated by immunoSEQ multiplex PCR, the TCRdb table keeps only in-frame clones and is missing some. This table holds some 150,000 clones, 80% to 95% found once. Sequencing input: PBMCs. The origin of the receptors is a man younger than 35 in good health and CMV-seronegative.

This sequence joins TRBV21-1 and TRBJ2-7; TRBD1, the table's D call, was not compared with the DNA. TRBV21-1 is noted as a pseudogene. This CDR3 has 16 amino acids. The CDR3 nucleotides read TGTGCCAGCAGCAAATCAGGGGAATTAGGTTCCTACGAGCAGTACGTC. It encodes CASSKSGELGSYEQYV.

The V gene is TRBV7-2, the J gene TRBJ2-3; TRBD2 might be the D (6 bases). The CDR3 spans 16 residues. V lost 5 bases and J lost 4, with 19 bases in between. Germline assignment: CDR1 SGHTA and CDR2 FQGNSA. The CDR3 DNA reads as TGTGCCAGCAGCCCCAGGTCGAGACTAGTCCCAGATACGCAGTATTTT. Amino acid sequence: CASSPRSRLVPDTQYF.

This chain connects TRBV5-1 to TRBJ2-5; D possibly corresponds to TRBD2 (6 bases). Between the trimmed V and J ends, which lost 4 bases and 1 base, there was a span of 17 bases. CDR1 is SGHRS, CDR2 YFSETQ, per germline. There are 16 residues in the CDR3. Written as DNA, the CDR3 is TGCGCCAGCAGCCCGGTGGAGGGGCCCATCCAAGAGACCCAGTACTTC. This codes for CASSPVEGPIQETQYF.

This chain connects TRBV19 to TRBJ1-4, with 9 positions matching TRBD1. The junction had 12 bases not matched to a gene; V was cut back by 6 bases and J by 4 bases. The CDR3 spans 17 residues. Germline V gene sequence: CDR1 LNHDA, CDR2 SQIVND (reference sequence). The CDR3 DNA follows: TGTGCCAGTAGCCCGACCGGGACAGGGTCCCTTAATGAAAAACTGTTTTTT. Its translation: CASSPTGTGSLNEKLFF. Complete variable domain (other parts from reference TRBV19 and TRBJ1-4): DGGITQSPKYLFRKEGQNVTLSCEQNLNHDAMYWYRQDPGQGLRLIYYSQIVNDFQKGDIAEGYSVSREKKESFPLTVTSAQKNPTAFYLCASSPTGTGSLNEKLFFGSGTQLSVL.

As DNA, the CDR3 is TGTGCCAGCAGCTTAGTTCGGGACACCGGGGAGCTGTTTTTT. This translates into CASSLVRDTGELFF. The chain links TRBV7-2 to TRBJ2-2, with no clear D. This CDR3 comprises 14 residues. CDR1 and CDR2 from the germline V gene are SGHTA and FQGNSA. V lost 1 base to trimming and J lost 3 bases, with 6 bases between them.

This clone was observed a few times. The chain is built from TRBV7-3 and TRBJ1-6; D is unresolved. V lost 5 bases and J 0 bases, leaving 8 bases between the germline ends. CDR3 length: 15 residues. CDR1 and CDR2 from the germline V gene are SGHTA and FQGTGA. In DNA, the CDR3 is TGTGCCAGCAGCCGGGAGAGCTCCTATAATTCACCCCTCCACTTT. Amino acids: CASSRESSYNSPLHF.

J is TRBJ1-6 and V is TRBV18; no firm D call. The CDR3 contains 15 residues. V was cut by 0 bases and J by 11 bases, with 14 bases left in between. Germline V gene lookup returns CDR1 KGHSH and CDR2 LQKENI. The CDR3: CASSPPARGRAPLHF. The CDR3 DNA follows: TGTGCCAGCTCACCACCGGCGCGGGGTAGGGCACCCCTCCACTTT.

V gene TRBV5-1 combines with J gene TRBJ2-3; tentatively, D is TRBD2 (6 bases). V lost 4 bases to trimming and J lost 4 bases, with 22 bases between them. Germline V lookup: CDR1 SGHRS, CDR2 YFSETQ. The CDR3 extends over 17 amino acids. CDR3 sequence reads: CASSPGRVGSGADTQYF. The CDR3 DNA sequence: TGCGCCAGCAGCCCGGGACGGGTCGGGAGTGGCGCAGATACGCAGTATTTT. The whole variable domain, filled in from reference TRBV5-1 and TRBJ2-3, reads KAGVTQTPRYLIKTRGQQVTLSCSPISGHRSVSWYQQTPGQGLQFLFEYFSETQRNKGNFPGRFSGRQFSNSRSEMNVSTLELGDSALYLCASSPGRVGSGADTQYFGPGTRLTVL.

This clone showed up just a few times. CDR3 sequence: CASSLRTGEYGYTF. The CDR3 DNA is TGTGCCAGCAGCTTGCGTACAGGGGAATATGGCTACACCTTC. This chain joins TRBV5-6 and TRBJ1-2; 7 bases align to TRBD1. The CDR3 is made up of 14 amino acids. V lost 1 base and J lost 5; bases outside the gene matches: 5. Per the germline V gene, CDR1 is SGHDT and CDR2 is YYEEEE. The whole variable domain, filled in from reference TRBV5-6 and TRBJ1-2, reads DAGVTQSPTHLIKTRGQQVTLRCSPKSGHDTVSWYQQALGQGPQFIFQYYEEEERQRGNFPDRFSGHQFPNYSSELNVNALLLGDSALYLCASSLRTGEYGYTFGSGTRLTVV.

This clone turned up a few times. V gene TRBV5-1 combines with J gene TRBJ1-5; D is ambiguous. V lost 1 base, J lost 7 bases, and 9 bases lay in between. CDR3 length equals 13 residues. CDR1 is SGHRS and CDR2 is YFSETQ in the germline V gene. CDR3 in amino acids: CASSLSPGQPQHF. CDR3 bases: TGCGCCAGCAGCTTGAGCCCAGGACAGCCCCAGCATTTT.

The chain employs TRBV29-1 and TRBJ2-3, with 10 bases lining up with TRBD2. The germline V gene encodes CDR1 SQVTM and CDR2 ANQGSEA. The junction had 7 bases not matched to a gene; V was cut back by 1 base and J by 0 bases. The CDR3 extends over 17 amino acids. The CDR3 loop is CSVEVASGGVSTDTQYF. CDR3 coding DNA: TGCAGCGTTGAAGTGGCTAGCGGGGGTGTTAGCACAGATACGCAGTATTTT.

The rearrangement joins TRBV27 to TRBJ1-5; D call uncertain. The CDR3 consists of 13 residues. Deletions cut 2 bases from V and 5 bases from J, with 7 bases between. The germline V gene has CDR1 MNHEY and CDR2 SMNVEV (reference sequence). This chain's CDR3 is CASSLGPDQPQHF. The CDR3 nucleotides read TGTGCCAGCAGTTTAGGGCCAGATCAGCCCCAGCATTTT.

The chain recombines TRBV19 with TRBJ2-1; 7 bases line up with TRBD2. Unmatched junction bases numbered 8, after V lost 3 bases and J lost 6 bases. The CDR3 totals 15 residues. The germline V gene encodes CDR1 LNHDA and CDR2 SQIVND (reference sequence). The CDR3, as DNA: TGTGCCAGTAGTATTTGGGGAGGGCCCATCAATGAGCAGTTCTTC. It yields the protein CASSIWGGPINEQFF.

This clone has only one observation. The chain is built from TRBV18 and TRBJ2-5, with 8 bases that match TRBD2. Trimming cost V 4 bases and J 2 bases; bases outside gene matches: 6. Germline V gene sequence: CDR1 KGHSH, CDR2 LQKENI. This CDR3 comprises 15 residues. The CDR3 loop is CASSLLAGGQETQYF. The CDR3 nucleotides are TGTGCCAGCTCACTTCTAGCGGGCGGACAAGAGACCCAGTACTTC.

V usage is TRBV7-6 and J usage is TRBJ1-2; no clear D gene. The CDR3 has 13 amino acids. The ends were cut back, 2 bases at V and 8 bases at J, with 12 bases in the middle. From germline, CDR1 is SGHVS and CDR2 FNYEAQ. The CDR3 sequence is CASSLMSGEGYTF. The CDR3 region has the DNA TGTGCCAGCAGCTTAATGTCAGGTGAAGGCTACACCTTC.

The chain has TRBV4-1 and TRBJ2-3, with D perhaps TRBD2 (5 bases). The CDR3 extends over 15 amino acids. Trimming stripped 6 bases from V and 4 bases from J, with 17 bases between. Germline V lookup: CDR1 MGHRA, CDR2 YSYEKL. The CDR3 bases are TGCGCCAGCAGATACCAGACCTCCGGGGCAGATACGCAGTATTTT. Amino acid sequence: CASRYQTSGADTQYF.

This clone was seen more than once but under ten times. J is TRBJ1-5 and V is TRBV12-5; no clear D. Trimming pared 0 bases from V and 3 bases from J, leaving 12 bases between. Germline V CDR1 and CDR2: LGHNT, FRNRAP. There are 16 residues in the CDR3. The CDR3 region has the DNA TGTGCTAGTGGTTTGGTACTCTCCAATTCCAATCAGCCCCAGCATTTT. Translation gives CASGLVLSNSNQPQHF.

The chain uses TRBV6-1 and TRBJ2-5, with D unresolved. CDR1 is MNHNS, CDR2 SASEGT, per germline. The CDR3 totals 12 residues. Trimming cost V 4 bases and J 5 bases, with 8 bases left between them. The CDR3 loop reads CASSATRETQYF. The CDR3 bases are TGTGCCAGCAGTGCTACCCGGGAGACCCAGTACTTC.

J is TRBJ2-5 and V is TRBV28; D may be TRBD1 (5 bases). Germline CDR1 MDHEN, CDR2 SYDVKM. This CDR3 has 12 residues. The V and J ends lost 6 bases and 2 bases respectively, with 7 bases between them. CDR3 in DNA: TGTGCCAGCAGCACAGGTCAAGAGACCCAGTACTTC. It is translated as CASSTGQETQYF.

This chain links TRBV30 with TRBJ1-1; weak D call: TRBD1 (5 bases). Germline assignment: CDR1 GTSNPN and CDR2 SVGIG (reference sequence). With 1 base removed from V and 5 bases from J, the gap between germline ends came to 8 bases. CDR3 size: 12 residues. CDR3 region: CAWSGRGTEAFF. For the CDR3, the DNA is TGTGCCTGGAGTGGACGGGGGACTGAAGCTTTCTTT.

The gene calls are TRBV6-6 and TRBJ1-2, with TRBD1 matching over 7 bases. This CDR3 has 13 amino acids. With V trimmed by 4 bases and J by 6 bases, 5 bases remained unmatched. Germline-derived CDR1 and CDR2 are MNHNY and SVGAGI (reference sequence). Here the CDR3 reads CASSLKQGNGYTF. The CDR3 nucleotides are TGTGCCAGCAGTTTAAAACAGGGGAATGGCTACACCTTC.

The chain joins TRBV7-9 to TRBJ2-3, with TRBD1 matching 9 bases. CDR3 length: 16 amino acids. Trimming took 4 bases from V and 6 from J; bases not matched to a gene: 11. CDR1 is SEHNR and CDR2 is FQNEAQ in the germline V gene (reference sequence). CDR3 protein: CASSSNRDRVADTQYF. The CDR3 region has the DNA TGTGCCAGCAGCTCAAACCGGGACAGGGTGGCGGATACGCAGTATTTT.

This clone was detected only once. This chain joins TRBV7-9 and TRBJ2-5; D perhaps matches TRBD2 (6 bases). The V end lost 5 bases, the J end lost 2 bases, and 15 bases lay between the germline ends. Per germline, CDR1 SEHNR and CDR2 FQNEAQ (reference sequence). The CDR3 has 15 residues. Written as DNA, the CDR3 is TGTGCCAGCAGCCCCGGGGCGGGATATCAAGAGACCCAGTACTTC. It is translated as CASSPGAGYQETQYF.

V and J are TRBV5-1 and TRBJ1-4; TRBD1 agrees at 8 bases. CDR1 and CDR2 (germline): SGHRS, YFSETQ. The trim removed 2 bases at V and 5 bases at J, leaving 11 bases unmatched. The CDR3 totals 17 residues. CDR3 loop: CASSLQRRGPENEKLFF. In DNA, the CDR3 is TGCGCCAGCAGCTTACAACGCAGGGGGCCGGAAAATGAAAAACTGTTTTTT.

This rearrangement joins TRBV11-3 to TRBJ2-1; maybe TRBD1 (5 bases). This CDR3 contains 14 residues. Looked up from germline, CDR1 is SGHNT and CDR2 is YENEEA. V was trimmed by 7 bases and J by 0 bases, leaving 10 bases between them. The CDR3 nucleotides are TGTGCCAGCATGCCAGGGTCCTCCTACAATGAGCAGTTCTTC. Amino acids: CASMPGSSYNEQFF. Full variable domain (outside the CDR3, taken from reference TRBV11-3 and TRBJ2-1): EAGVVQSPRYKIIEKKQPVAFWCNPISGHNTLYWYLQNLGQGPELLIRYENEEAVDDSQLPKDRFSAERLKGVDSTLKIQPAELGDSAVYLCASMPGSSYNEQFFGPGTRLTVL.